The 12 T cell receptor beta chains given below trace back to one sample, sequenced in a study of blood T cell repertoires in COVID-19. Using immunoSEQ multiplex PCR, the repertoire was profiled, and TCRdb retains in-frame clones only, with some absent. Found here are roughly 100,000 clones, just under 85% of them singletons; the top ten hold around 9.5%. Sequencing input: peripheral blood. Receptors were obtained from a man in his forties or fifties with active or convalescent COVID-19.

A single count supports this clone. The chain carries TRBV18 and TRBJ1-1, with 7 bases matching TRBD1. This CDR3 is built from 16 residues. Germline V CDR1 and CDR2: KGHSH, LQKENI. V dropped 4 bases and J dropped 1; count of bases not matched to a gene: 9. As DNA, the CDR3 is TGTGCCAGCTCACAACAGGGGTACCCGTGGAACACTGAAGCTTTCTTT. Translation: CASSQQGYPWNTEAFF.

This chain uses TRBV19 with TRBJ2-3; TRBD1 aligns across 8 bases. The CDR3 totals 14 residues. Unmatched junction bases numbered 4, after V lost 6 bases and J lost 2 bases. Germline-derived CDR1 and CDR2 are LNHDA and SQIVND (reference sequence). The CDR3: CASSPQGATDTQYF. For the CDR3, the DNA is TGTGCCAGTAGCCCCCAGGGGGCCACAGATACGCAGTATTTT.

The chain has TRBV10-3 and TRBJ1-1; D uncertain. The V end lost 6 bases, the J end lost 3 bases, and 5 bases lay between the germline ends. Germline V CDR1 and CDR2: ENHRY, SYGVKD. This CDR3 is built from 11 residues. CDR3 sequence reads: CAISGYTEAFF. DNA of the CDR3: TGTGCCATCAGCGGGTACACTGAAGCTTTCTTT.

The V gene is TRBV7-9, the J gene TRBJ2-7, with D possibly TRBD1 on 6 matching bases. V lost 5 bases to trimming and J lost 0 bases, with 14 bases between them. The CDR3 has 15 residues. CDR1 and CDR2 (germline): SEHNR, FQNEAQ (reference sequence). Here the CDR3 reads CASSDNRASSYEQYF. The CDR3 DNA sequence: TGTGCCAGCAGCGACAACAGGGCGAGCTCCTACGAGCAGTACTTC.

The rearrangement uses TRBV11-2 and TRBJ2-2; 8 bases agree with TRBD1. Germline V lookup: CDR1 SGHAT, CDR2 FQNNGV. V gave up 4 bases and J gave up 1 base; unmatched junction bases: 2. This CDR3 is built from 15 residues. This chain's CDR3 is CASSSGQVNTGELFF. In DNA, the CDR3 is TGTGCCAGCAGCTCGGGACAGGTGAACACCGGGGAGCTGTTTTTT.

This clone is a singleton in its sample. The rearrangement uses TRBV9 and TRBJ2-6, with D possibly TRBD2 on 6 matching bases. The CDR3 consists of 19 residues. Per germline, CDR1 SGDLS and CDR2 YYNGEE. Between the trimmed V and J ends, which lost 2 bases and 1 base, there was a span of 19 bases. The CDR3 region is CASSVFGGTSFSGANVLTF. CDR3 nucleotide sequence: TGTGCCAGCAGCGTTTTTGGGGGGACTTCTTTTTCTGGGGCCAACGTCCTGACTTTC.

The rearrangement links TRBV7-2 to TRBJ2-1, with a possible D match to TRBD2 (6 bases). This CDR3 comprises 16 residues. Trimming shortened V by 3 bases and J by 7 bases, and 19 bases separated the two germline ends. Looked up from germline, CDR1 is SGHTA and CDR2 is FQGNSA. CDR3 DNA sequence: TGTGCCAGCAGCTTGGATAGCGGACTTCAAACGAATGAGCAGTTCTTC. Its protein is CASSLDSGLQTNEQFF. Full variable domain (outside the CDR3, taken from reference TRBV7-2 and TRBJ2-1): GAGVSQSPSNKVTEKGKDVELRCDPISGHTALYWYRQSLGQGLEFLIYFQGNSAPDKSGLPSDRFSAERTGGSVSTLTIQRTQQEDSAVYLCASSLDSGLQTNEQFFGPGTRLTVL.

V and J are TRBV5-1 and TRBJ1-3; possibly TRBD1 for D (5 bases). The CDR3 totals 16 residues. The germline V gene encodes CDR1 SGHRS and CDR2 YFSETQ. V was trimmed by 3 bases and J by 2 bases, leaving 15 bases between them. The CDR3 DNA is TGCGCCAGCAGCTCCGGGACGGAGGGGCCTGGAAACACCATATATTTT. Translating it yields CASSSGTEGPGNTIYF.

CDR3 DNA sequence: TGTGCCAGCAGTTTCCTCGGGTTGGGGGGTACTAATGAAAAACTGTTTTTT. This codes for CASSFLGLGGTNEKLFF. J is TRBJ1-4 and V is TRBV27; weak D call: TRBD1 (5 bases). The CDR3 is 17 residues long. Germline CDR1 is MNHEY and CDR2 is SMNVEV (reference sequence). Between the trimmed V and J ends, which lost 3 bases and 2 bases, there was a span of 16 bases.

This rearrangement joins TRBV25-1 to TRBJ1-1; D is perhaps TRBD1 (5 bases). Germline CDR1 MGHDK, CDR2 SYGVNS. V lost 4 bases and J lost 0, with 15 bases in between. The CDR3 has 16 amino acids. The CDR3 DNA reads TGTGCCAGCAGTGGGGGGGGGTCGACCATGAACACTGAAGCTTTCTTT. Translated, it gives CASSGGGSTMNTEAFF.

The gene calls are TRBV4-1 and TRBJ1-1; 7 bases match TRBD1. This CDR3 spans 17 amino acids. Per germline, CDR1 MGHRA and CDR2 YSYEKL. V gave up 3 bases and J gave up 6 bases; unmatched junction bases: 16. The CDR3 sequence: CASSHGLGTVENSEAFF. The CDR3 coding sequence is TGCGCCAGCAGCCATGGATTAGGGACAGTGGAGAATTCTGAAGCTTTCTTT.

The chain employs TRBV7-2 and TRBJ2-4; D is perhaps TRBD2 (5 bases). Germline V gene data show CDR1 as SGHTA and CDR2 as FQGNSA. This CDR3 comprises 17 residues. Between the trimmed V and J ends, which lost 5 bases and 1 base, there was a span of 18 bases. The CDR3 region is CASSTPRRTAAKNIQYF. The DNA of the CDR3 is TGTGCCAGCAGCACGCCAAGGAGGACCGCCGCCAAAAACATTCAGTACTTC. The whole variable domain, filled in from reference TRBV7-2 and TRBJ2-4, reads GAGVSQSPSNKVTEKGKDVELRCDPISGHTALYWYRQSLGQGLEFLIYFQGNSAPDKSGLPSDRFSAERTGGSVSTLTIQRTQQEDSAVYLCASSTPRRTAAKNIQYFGAGTRLSVL.